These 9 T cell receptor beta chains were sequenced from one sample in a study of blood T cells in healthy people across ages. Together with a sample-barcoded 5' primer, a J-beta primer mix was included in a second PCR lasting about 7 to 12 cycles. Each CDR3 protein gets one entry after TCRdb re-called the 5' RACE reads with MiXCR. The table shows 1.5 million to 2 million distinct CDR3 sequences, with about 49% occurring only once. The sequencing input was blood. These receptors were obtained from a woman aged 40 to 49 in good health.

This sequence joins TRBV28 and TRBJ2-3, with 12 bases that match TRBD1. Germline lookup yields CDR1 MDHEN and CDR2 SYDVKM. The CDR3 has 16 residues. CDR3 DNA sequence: TGTGAAACCGGGACAGGGGGCCGGCTCGGCACAGATACGCAGTATTTT. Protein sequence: CETGTGGRLGTDTQYF.

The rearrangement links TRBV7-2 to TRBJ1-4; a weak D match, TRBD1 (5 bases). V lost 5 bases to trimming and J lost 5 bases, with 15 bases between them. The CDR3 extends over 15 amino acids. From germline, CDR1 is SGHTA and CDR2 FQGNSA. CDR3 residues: CASSPEGTRNEKLFF. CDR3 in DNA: TGTGCCAGCAGCCCAGAGGGGACCCGAAATGAAAAACTGTTTTTT.

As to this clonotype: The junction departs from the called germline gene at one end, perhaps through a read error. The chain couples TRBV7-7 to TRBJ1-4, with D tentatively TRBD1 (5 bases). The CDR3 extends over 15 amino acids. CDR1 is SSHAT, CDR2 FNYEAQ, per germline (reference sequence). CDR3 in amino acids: CASSLEGRLNEKLFF. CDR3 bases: TGTGCTAGCAGCTTGGAGGGACGGTTGAATGAAAAACTGTTTTTT.

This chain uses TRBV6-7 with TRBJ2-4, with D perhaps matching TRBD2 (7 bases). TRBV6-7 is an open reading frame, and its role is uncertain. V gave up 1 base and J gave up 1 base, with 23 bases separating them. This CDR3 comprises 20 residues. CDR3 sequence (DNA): TGTGCCAGCAGTTACTTAGGGGCACCGGGGGGCCTGGGGGCCAAAAACATTCAGTACTTC. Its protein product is CASSYLGAPGGLGAKNIQYF.

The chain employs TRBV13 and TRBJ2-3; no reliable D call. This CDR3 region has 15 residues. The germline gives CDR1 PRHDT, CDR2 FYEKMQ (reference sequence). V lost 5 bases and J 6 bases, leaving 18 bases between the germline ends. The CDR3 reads CASSPTGPNSDTQYF. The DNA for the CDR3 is TGTGCCAGCAGCCCAACGGGCCCTAACAGCGATACGCAGTATTTT.

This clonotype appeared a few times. CDR3 sequence reads: CASSPPRLGETQYF. DNA for the CDR3: TGTGCCAGCAGTCCTCCTAGATTAGGAGAGACCCAGTACTTC. This rearrangement joins TRBV6-6 to TRBJ2-5; D ambiguous. The CDR3 is 14 amino acids. The germline V and J ends were trimmed by 5 bases and 4 bases, with 14 bases remaining between them. Germline V gene lookup returns CDR1 MNHNY and CDR2 SVGAGI (reference sequence).

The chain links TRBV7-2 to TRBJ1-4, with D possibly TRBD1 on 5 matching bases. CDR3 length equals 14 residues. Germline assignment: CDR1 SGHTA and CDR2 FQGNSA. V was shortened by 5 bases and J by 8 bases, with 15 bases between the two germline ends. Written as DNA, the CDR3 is TGTGCCAGCAGCCGCAGTGGGGCTAGGGAAAAACTGTTTTTT. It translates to CASSRSGAREKLFF. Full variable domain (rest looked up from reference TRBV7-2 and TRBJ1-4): GAGVSQSPSNKVTEKGKDVELRCDPISGHTALYWYRQSLGQGLEFLIYFQGNSAPDKSGLPSDRFSAERTGGSVSTLTIQRTQQEDSAVYLCASSRSGAREKLFFGSGTQLSVL.

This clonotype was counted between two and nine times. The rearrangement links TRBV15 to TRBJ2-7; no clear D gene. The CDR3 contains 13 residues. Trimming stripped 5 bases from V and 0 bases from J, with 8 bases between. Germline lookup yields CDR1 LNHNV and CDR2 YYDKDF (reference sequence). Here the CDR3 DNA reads TGTGCCACCAGCCCCGGTCACTCCTACGAGCAGTACTTC. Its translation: CATSPGHSYEQYF.

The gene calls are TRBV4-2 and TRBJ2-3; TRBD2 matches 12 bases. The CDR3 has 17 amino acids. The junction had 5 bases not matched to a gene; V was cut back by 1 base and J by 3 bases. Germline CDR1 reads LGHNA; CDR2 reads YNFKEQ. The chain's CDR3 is CASSQVTSGGRTDTQYF. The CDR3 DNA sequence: TGTGCCAGCAGCCAAGTTACTAGCGGGGGGCGGACAGATACGCAGTATTTT.